This T cell receptor beta chain was sequenced during a study of blood T cell repertoires in COVID-19. Assay: immunoSEQ multiplex PCR; the TCRdb copy retains only in-frame clones and omits some. The repertoire holds 180,000 or so clones, roughly 88% seen once, with around 6% in the top ten. Sequenced sample: PBMCs or T cells enriched from blood (not recorded which). This clonotype originated in a man between 40 and 49 years old with acute COVID-19.

The DNA of the CDR3 is TGTGCCAGCAGTTCCCGGGGACTAGCGGGAGACGAGCAGTACTTC. Translated: CASSSRGLAGDEQYF. V and J are TRBV6-5 and TRBJ2-7; 14 nucleotides match TRBD2. After removal of 4 bases from V and 5 bases from J, the junction contained 4 bases not matched to a gene. This CDR3 comprises 15 residues. CDR1 is MNHEY, CDR2 SVGAGI, per germline.